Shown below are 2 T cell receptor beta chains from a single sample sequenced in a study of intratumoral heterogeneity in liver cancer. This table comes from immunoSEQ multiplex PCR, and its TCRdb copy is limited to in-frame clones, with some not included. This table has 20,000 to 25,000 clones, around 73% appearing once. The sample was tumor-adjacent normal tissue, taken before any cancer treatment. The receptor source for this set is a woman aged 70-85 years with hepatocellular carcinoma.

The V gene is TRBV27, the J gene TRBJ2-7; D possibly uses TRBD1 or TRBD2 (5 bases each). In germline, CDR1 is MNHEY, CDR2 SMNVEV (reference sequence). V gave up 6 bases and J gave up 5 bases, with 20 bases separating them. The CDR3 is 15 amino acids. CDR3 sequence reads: CASRVTGTGPHEQYF. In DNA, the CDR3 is TGTGCCAGCAGGGTAACCGGGACGGGGCCCCACGAGCAGTACTTC.

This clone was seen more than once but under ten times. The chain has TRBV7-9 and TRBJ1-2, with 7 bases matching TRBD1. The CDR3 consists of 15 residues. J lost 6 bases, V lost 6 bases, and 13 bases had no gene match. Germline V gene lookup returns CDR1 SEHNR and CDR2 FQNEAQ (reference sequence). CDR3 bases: TGTGCCAGCAGGTACCCAAGACAGGGTTTGGATGGCTACACCTTC. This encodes CASRYPRQGLDGYTF.